This paragraph covers one TCR beta chain sequence. Its antigen is not identified. PCR primers comprised 60 Vbeta and 13 Jbeta primers. Profiled with immunoSEQ multiplex PCR; TCRdb holds only in-frame clones, not every one. The sample has some 83,000 clones, 65% to 80% seen once; the top ten hold around 4%. These data belong to a study of cytomegalovirus exposure and HLA in healthy donors. Study details: In terms of ancestry, the Caucasian-associated cluster contained 75% to 90% of the 398 genotyped donors. Study-wide findings and caveats: It was reported that TCR beta sequences correctly inferred the HLA-A and HLA-B alleles for most subjects. A later analysis linked about 17,000 TCR beta sequences to HLA alleles at 0.05 false discovery rate. Altogether, some 170 TCR beta chains were recorded as cytomegalovirus-associated.

The CDR3 loop spans 16 amino acids. This chain links TRBV21-1 with TRBJ1-1; the D call in the table, TRBD1, was not verified against the DNA. TRBV21-1 constitutes a pseudogene. This TCR derives from a man in his sixties in good health and CMV-seronegative. The sequencing input was PBMCs. The CDR3: CASTETSTGVSTEAFF. DNA for the CDR3: TGTGCCAGCACCGAAACATCGACAGGGGTAAGCACTGAAGCTTTCTTT.